Each of the 16 T cell receptor beta chains below was sequenced from the same sample in a study of blood T cell repertoires in COVID-19. Sequencing was performed with immunoSEQ multiplex PCR; in TCRdb, only in-frame clones are kept and a portion is missing. This sample has approximately 110,000 clones, with about four fifths found just once. Sample: peripheral blood. All receptors derive from a woman older than 75 with acute or convalescent COVID-19.

This clone has at least ten counts. V is TRBV12-3 or TRBV12-4 and J is TRBJ2-1; TRBD1 is a possible D gene (5 bases). The CDR3 loop spans 13 amino acids. The V end was cut by 5 bases, the J end by 10 bases, with 15 bases between. For the CDR3, the DNA is TGTGCCAGCAGTCTTGGGGCCAGTGGGGAGCAGTTCTTC. It specifies CASSLGASGEQFF.

The CDR3 spells CASSLGSGRAEETQYF. The CDR3, as DNA: TGTGCCAGCAGTTTAGGGTCCGGGAGGGCCGAAGAGACCCAGTACTTC. V gene TRBV28 combines with J gene TRBJ2-5, with 8 bases fitting TRBD2. With 2 bases clipped from V and 3 bases from J, the junction kept 8 bases outside the gene matches. Germline V gene data show CDR1 as MDHEN and CDR2 as SYDVKM. This CDR3 is 16 amino acids long.

J is TRBJ1-1 and V is TRBV5-1, with TRBD1 as a possible D gene (5 bases). Per germline, CDR1 SGHRS and CDR2 YFSETQ. Trimming took off 1 base at V and 0 bases at J, with 7 bases between the two ends. CDR3 length equals 14 residues. CDR3 bases: TGCGCCAGCAGCTTGTCAGGGATGAACACTGAAGCTTTCTTT. Residues: CASSLSGMNTEAFF.

The chain uses TRBV6-5 and TRBJ2-4, with D maybe TRBD1 (6 bases). CDR3 length equals 15 residues. V was shortened by 4 bases and J by 4 bases, with 14 bases between the two germline ends. CDR1 is MNHEY, CDR2 SVGAGI, per germline. CDR3: CASSSGVSLKNIQYF. For the CDR3, the DNA is TGTGCCAGCAGTTCAGGGGTCTCACTTAAAAACATTCAGTACTTC.

V is TRBV6-6 and J is TRBJ1-1, with 8 bases fitting TRBD1. Germline CDR1 and CDR2: MNHNY and SVGAGI (reference sequence). The trim removed 4 bases at V and 8 bases at J, leaving 3 bases unmatched. The CDR3 is made up of 12 amino acids. The CDR3 nucleotides read TGTGCCAGCAGTTTAGGGGACAGGGAAGCTTTCTTT. This gives the protein CASSLGDREAFF.

V usage is TRBV7-2 and J usage is TRBJ2-5; D remains ambiguous. This CDR3 comprises 14 residues. Germline lookup yields CDR1 SGHTA and CDR2 FQGNSA. V was shortened by 1 base and J by 1 base, with 7 bases between the two germline ends. For the CDR3, the DNA is TGTGCCAGCAGCTTAGTGTCAGGCCAAGAGACCCAGTACTTC. It yields the protein CASSLVSGQETQYF.

The genes are TRBV10-3 and TRBJ2-1, with TRBD2 as a possible D gene (6 bases). In germline, CDR1 is ENHRY, CDR2 SYGVKD. The CDR3 length is 14 residues. Trimming removed 3 bases at V and 5 bases at J, with 11 bases between. CDR3 loop: CAISEGTSNNEQFF. As DNA, the CDR3 is TGTGCCATCAGTGAAGGGACTTCAAACAATGAGCAGTTCTTC.

For the CDR3, the DNA is TGCGCCAGCAGCTTGGAACGGGAGGGGGAGCAGTACTTC. Translated, it gives CASSLEREGEQYF. The chain has TRBV5-1 and TRBJ2-7; 8 nucleotides align to TRBD2. V dropped 0 bases and J dropped 7; count of bases not matched to a gene: 3. Germline lookup yields CDR1 SGHRS and CDR2 YFSETQ. The CDR3 is 13 amino acids. The whole variable domain, remainder taken from reference TRBV5-1 and TRBJ2-7, is KAGVTQTPRYLIKTRGQQVTLSCSPISGHRSVSWYQQTPGQGLQFLFEYFSETQRNKGNFPGRFSGRQFSNSRSEMNVSTLELGDSALYLCASSLEREGEQYFGPGTRLTVT.

This chain uses TRBV5-8 with TRBJ2-5; 9 bases align to TRBD2. This CDR3 has 15 residues. In germline, CDR1 is SGHTS, CDR2 YDEGEE. The V and J ends lost 1 base and 3 bases, in that order; junction bases with no gene match: 4. The CDR3 nucleotides read TGTGCCAGCAGCTTGAGGGGCGGGAGGGAAGAGACCCAGTACTTC. It translates to CASSLRGGREETQYF.

This clone appeared a few times. This chain joins TRBV9 and TRBJ2-2, with TRBD2 matching over 11 bases. CDR3 length: 16 residues. Per germline, CDR1 SGDLS and CDR2 YYNGEE. V shed 4 bases, J shed 7 bases, and the junction held 9 bases outside the gene matches. Written as DNA, the CDR3 is TGTGCCAGCAGCCTTAGCGGGAGGGCCGGATTCGGGGAGCTGTTTTTT. It specifies CASSLSGRAGFGELFF.

The rearrangement links TRBV6-6 to TRBJ2-2; no definite D call. The length of the CDR3 is 14 residues. V gave up 2 bases and J gave up 4 bases, with 8 bases separating them. Looked up from germline, CDR1 is MNHNY and CDR2 is SVGAGI (reference sequence). This chain's CDR3 is CASSYQRVTGELFF. The CDR3 DNA sequence: TGTGCCAGCAGTTACCAGCGAGTCACCGGGGAGCTGTTTTTT.

This chain links TRBV27 with TRBJ2-5; the D is unclear. The CDR3 is 15 amino acids. V was cut by 3 bases and J by 5 bases, with 16 bases left in between. CDR1 is MNHEY, CDR2 SMNVEV, per germline (reference sequence). CDR3 bases: TGTGCCAGCAGTTTCCTGCCGACGGGTATGGAGACCCAGTACTTC. Translated, it gives CASSFLPTGMETQYF.

The chain links TRBV19 to TRBJ2-2; a weak D match, TRBD2 (5 bases). Germline V lookup: CDR1 LNHDA, CDR2 SQIVND (reference sequence). The CDR3 sequence is 14 residues long. The V gene lost 5 bases and the J gene lost 1 base, with 8 bases spanning the gap. The CDR3 region has the DNA TGTGCCAGTAGTCAGCGGCAGAACACCGGGGAGCTGTTTTTT. Protein product: CASSQRQNTGELFF.

Only a few counts were recorded for this clone. This chain connects TRBV4-1 to TRBJ2-7; 7 bases are a match to TRBD2. CDR1 MGHRA and CDR2 YSYEKL come from the germline V gene. V was clipped by 3 bases and J by 4 bases; unmatched bases: 3. The CDR3 runs 13 residues. CDR3 protein: CASSQSLAYEQYF. The CDR3 nucleotides are TGCGCCAGCAGCCAGTCACTAGCGTACGAGCAGTACTTC.

The chain is built from TRBV5-1 and TRBJ2-1, with 9 bases aligning to TRBD2. Germline CDR1 is SGHRS and CDR2 is YFSETQ. The V and J ends lost 0 bases and 8 bases, in that order; junction bases with no gene match: 6. CDR3 length equals 15 residues. The CDR3 loop is CASSLGGTSTHEQFF. The CDR3 nucleotides are TGCGCCAGCAGCTTGGGTGGGACTAGCACACATGAGCAGTTCTTC.

This clone was seen more than once but under ten times. The chain uses TRBV9 and TRBJ2-2; 9 bases match TRBD2. V was pared by 3 bases and J by 6 bases, with 12 bases of the junction left unmatched. CDR3 length equals 17 residues. From germline, CDR1 is SGDLS and CDR2 YYNGEE. The CDR3: CASSAGGRARMPGELFF. In DNA, the CDR3 is TGTGCCAGCAGCGCGGGCGGGAGGGCCCGGATGCCCGGGGAGCTGTTTTTT.